The rows below give T cell receptor beta chains drawn from one sample of a study of breast tumors, draining lymph nodes, adjacent tissues. TCRdb called the multiplex PCR reads again in MiXCR, with one record for every CDR3 protein. The table has 170,000 or so distinct CDR3 sequences, approximately 30% seen once. The sequenced sample was axillary lymph node tissue. Every receptor here comes from a female donor with breast cancer. Some clones in this sample may be carry-over from other donors' samples. The CDR3 runs from the conserved cysteine through the conserved F or W. D genes are given only for firm matches. Clone size is shown for a subset of rows, as once, few, many or a class of expanded clone.

clone size | J gene | V gene | D gene | CDR3 DNA | CDR3 protein
many | TRBJ2-7 | TRBV7-9 | NA | TGTGCCAGCTCCGAAAACAGGAACTACGAGCAGTACTTC | CASSENRNYEQYF
NA | TRBJ2-3 | TRBV6-6 | NA | TGTGCCAGCAGTTCCAACCCCCTAGCGTCGGCAGATACGCAGTATTTT | CASSSNPLASADTQYF
many | TRBJ2-6 | TRBV5-6 | NA | TGTGCCAGCAGCCCACAGAGCTCTGGGGCCAACGTCCTGACTTTC | CASSPQSSGANVLTF
many | TRBJ1-2 | TRBV30 | TRBD1 | TGTGCCCGCACCGGGACAGCGTCCTATGGCTACACCTTC | CARTGTASYGYTF
few | TRBJ2-1 | TRBV27 | NA | TGTGCCAGCAGTTTTTATGCCTACAATGAGCAGTTCTTC | CASSFYAYNEQFF
NA | TRBJ2-7 | TRBV3-1 | NA | TGTGCCAGCAGCCATACGACAGAAGTTTACGAGCAGTACTTC | CASSHTTEVYEQYF
many | TRBJ2-2 | TRBV20-1 | TRBD1 | TGCAGTGTCCCGGGACAGGGAGCCACCGGGGAGCTGTTTTTT | CSVPGQGATGELFF
many | TRBJ2-7 | TRBV7-8 | NA | TGTGCCAGCAGCTTAGCCCTGAACTACGAGCAGTACTTC | CASSLALNYEQYF
few | TRBJ1-4 | TRBV6-2/TRBV6-3 | NA | TGTGCCAGCAGTGCGGACGATAGCGAAAAACTGTTTTTT | CASSADDSEKLFF
NA | TRBJ1-1 | TRBV4-1 | NA | TGCGCCAGCAGCAAGGGACGGGGGGTTCGTTCAGCTTTCTTT | CASSKGRGVRSAFF
NA | TRBJ2-7 | TRBV7-9 | TRBD1 | TGTGCCAGCAGCCCCGCTACCCCCGGGACAGGTCGCTACCAGCAGTGCTTC | CASSPATPGTGRYQQCF
few | TRBJ2-5 | TRBV7-9 | NA | TGTGCCAGCAGCTTAGCAAATCGGCCCCGGCAGGCTATTCGAGAGACCCAGTACTTC | CASSLANRPRQAIRETQYF
many | TRBJ2-7 | TRBV12-3/TRBV12-4 | NA | TGTGCCAGCAGTCTGACAATCTACGAGCAGTACTTC | CASSLTIYEQYF
NA | TRBJ1-1 | TRBV6-1 | NA | TGTGCCAGCAGTGAACCATTCCTCACTGAAGCTTTCTTT | CASSEPFLTEAFF
NA | TRBJ2-1 | TRBV20-1 | NA | TGCAGTGCTAGAGACAGGATACACTACACTGAGCAGTTCTTC | CSARDRIHYTEQFF
many | TRBJ2-5 | TRBV7-3 | NA | TGTGCCAGCAGCCCGACCGGAGGGGGGCAAGAGACCCAGTACTTC | CASSPTGGGQETQYF
NA | TRBJ2-5 | TRBV20-1 | NA | TGCAGTGCTTCTCATGTGGGGGCTGGTGGCGAGGCCCAGTACTTC | CSASHVGAGGEAQYF
many | TRBJ2-3 | TRBV18 | NA | TGTGCCAGCTCACCACACGCAGGTCGCACAGATACGCAGTATTTT | CASSPHAGRTDTQYF
NA | TRBJ2-1 | TRBV29-1 | NA | TGCAGCGTTGAAGATCGGGCCTTGGACAATGAGCAGTTCTTC | CSVEDRALDNEQFF
many | TRBJ2-7 | TRBV18 | NA | TGTGCCAGCTCACAGGACCCCTACGAGCAGTACTTC | CASSQDPYEQYF
NA | TRBJ1-6 | TRBV7-9 | NA | TGTGCCAGCAGTTTAAGGAGCGCTTCCTATAATTCACCCCTCCGCTTT | CASSLRSASYNSPLRF
many | TRBJ1-5 | TRBV7-9 | NA | TGTGCCAGCAGCTTAGAAGTAAATCAGCCCCAGCATTTT | CASSLEVNQPQHF
NA | TRBJ1-5 | TRBV20-1 | NA | TGCAGTGCCCACGGGTTTGGTTTTCAGCCCCAGCATTTT | CSAHGFGFQPQHF